This T cell receptor (beta chain) was recovered during a study of cytomegalovirus exposure and HLA in healthy donors. For the study at large: One earlier analysis, a look at 180 million or so T cells, found fewer than 140 million unique TCR beta sequences. Findings and caveats of the study: HLA alleles showed associations with some 17,000 TCR beta sequences in a later analysis, at a 0.05 false discovery rate.

Though nominally healthy at sampling, donors likely had unrecorded immune exposures. This clone occurred once. The antigen remains undetermined. Researchers ran the PCR with 60 Vbeta and 13 Jbeta primers. Sequenced by immunoSEQ multiplex PCR; TCRdb stores in-frame clones only, minus some. The sample contains about 120,000 clones, approximately 9.4% of which appear only once. V was clipped by 1 base and J by 7 bases; unmatched bases: 13. Germline V gene lookup returns CDR1 SGHTA and CDR2 FQGNSA. CDR3 size: 16 residues. What was sequenced was PBMCs. The TCR was taken from a young man in good health and CMV-seronegative. The rearrangement uses TRBV7-2 and TRBJ2-7; TRBD1 agrees at 7 bases. For the CDR3, the DNA is TGTGCCAGCAGCTTAGGGAGGACAGGCCCTGGAAGGGAGCAGTACTTC. Its protein product is CASSLGRTGPGREQYF. Complete variable domain (other parts from reference TRBV7-2 and TRBJ2-7): GAGVSQSPSNKVTEKGKDVELRCDPISGHTALYWYRQSLGQGLEFLIYFQGNSAPDKSGLPSDRFSAERTGGSVSTLTIQRTQQEDSAVYLCASSLGRTGPGREQYFGPGTRLTVT.